This TCR beta chain was obtained from a study of T cell responses to AZD1222 COVID-19 vaccine. The study, taken as a whole, reports: Following two doses of AZD1222, Spike-specific TCR breadth and depth rose. Donors were chiefly white British, with a greater number of females, and clonal diversity was perhaps underestimated.

There are 17 residues in the CDR3. The germline V gene has CDR1 MDHEN and CDR2 SYDVKM. Unmatched junction bases numbered 11, after V lost 5 bases and J lost 0 bases. This clone has only a few counts. The antigen is unknown. TCRdb keeps only in-frame clones here, not all; method: immunoSEQ multiplex PCR. This sample has 150,000 to 160,000 clones; about 87% occur once, and the top ten carry 3% to 3.5%. The clonotype originates from an adult in good health. V and J are TRBV28 and TRBJ1-2, with 8 bases fitting TRBD1. Sequenced material: peripheral blood, taken on day 0 of AZD1222 vaccination. The CDR3 spells CASSPTSGTGANYGYTF. The CDR3, as DNA: TGTGCCAGCAGTCCGACATCCGGGACAGGAGCTAACTATGGCTACACCTTC.